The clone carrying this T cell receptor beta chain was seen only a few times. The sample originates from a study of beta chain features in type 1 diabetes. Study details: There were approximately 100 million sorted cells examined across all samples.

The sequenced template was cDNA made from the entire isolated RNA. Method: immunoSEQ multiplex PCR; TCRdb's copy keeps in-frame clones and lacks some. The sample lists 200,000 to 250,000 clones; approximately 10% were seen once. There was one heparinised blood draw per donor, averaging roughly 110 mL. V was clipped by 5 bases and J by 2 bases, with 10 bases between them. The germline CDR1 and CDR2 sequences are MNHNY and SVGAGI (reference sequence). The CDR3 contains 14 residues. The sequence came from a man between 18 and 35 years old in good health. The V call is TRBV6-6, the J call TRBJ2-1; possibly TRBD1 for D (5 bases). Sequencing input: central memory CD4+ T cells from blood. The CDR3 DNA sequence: TGTGCCAGCAGTCGACAGCCCACCTACAATGAGCAGTTCTTC. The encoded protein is CASSRQPTYNEQFF.